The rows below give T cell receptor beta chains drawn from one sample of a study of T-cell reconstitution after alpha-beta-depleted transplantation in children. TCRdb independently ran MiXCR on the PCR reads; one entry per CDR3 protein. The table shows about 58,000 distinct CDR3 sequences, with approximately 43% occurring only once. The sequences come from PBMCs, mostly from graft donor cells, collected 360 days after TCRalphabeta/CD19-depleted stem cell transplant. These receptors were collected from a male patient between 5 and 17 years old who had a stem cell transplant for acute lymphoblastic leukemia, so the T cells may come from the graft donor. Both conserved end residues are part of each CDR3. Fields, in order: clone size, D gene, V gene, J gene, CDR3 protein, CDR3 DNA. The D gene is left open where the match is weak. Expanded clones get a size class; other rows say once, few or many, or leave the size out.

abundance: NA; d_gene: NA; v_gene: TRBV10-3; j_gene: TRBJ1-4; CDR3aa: CAISESRTGNEKLFF; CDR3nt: TGTGCCATCAGTGAGTCGCGAACAGGGAATGAAAAACTGTTTTTT
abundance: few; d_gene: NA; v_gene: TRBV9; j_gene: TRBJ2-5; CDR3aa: CASSVNTGGGETQYF; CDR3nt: TGTGCCAGCAGCGTTAATACGGGGGGCGGCGAGACCCAGTACTTC
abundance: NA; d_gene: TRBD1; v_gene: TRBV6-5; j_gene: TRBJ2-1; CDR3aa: CASSLTGGPSYNEQFF; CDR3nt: TGTGCCAGCAGTTTGACAGGGGGTCCCTCCTACAATGAGCAGTTCTTC
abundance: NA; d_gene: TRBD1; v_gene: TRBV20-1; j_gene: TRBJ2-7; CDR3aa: CSARVDRGIREQYF; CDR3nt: TGCAGTGCTAGGGTGGACAGGGGAATAAGAGAGCAGTACTTC
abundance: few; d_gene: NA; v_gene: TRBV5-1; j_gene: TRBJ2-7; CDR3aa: CASSLGPSTTYEQYF; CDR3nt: TGCGCCAGCAGCTTGGGACCGTCTACGACCTACGAGCAGTACTTC
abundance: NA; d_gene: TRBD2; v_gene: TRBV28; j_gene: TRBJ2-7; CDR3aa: CASSFWDRGRGISYEQYF; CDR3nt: TGTGCCAGCAGTTTTTGGGACCGAGGGCGGGGGATATCCTACGAGCAGTACTTC
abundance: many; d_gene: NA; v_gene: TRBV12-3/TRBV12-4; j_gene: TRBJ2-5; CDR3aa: CASSSREETQYF; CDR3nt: TGTGCCAGCAGTTCGAGAGAAGAGACCCAGTACTTC
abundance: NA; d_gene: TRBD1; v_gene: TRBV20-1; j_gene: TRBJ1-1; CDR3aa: CSATDRGGPNTEAFF; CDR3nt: TGCAGTGCCACCGACAGGGGGGGCCCGAACACTGAAGCTTTCTTT
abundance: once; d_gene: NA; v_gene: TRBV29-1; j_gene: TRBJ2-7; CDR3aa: CSVVGREEQYF; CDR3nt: TGCAGCGTCGTCGGGCGCGAAGAGCAGTACTTC
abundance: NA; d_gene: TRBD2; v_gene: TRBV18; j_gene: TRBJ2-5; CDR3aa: CASSRKREPQETQYF; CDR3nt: TGTGCCAGCTCACGCAAGCGGGAGCCTCAAGAGACCCAGTACTTC
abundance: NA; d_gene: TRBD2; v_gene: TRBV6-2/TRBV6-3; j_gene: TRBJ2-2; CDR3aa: CASSREGPTGELFF; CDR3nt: TGTGCCAGCAGCCGGGAGGGCCCCACCGGGGAGCTGTTTTTT
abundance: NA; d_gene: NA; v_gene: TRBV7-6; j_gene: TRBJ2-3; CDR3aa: CASSLRPGPISDTQYF; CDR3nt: TGTGCCAGCAGCCTAAGGCCTGGACCGATCTCAGATACGCAGTATTTT
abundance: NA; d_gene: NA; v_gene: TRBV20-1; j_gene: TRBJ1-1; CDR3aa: CSAPSLRSAEAFF; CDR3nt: TGCAGTGCTCCTAGTTTGAGGTCTGCTGAAGCTTTCTTT
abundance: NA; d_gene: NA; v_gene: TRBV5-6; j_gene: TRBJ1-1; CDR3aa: CASSLRGGMNTEAFF; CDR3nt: TGTGCCAGCAGCTTACGGGGGGGGATGAACACTGAAGCTTTCTTT
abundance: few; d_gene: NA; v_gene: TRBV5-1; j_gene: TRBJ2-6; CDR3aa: CASSLGASSGANVLTF; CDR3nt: TGCGCCAGCAGCTTGGGGGCAAGCTCTGGGGCCAACGTCCTGACTTTC
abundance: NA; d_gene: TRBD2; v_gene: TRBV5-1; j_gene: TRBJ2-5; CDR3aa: CASRGSGAETQYF; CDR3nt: TGCGCCAGCAGGGGTAGCGGGGCCGAGACCCAGTACTTC
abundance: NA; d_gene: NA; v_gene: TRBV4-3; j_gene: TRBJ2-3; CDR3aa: CASSQVLMAGTQYF; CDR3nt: TGCGCCAGCAGCCAAGTTTTAATGGCGGGTACGCAGTATTTT
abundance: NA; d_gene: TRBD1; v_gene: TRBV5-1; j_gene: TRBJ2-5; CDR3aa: CASSLETGNLETQYF; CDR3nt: TGCGCCAGCAGCTTGGAGACAGGGAATTTGGAGACCCAGTACTTC
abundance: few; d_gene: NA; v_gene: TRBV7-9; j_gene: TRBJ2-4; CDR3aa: CASDGLGNIQYF; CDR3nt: TGTGCCAGCGACGGGCTGGGGAACATTCAGTACTTC
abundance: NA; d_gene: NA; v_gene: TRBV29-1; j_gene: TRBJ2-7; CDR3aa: CSVEEDGATYEQYF; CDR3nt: TGCAGCGTTGAAGAGGACGGGGCCACCTACGAGCAGTACTTC